Listed below are T cell receptor beta chains from one sample, sequenced in a study of Japanese encephalitis immunity and Zika vaccine responses. MiXCR was run by TCRdb on the 5' RACE reads, yielding one entry per CDR3 protein. Of under 2,000 distinct CDR3 sequences listed, around 5.2% are singletons. Sequencing used antigen-activated CD4+ T cells from blood, cultured, obtained during a Zika inactivated vaccine study. Receptors were obtained from an adult woman who received an inactivated Zika virus vaccine. Each CDR3 is given with its conserved first and last residue. The D gene is left open where the match is weak. Expanded clones are given a class, and other clones once, few, many or no size at all.

j_call: TRBJ2-7
clone_size: .
d_call: TRBD1
v_call: TRBV7-9
cdr3_nt: TGTGCCAGCGCTACCCCGGGACAGGGGGCATCCATCCAGTACTTC
cdr3_aa: CASATPGQGASIQYF

j_call: TRBJ1-4
clone_size: many
d_call: .
v_call: TRBV6-5
cdr3_nt: TGTGCCAGCAGTTACTTGGTGGGGGATGAAAAACTGTTTTTT
cdr3_aa: CASSYLVGDEKLFF

j_call: TRBJ1-4
clone_size: .
d_call: .
v_call: TRBV4-3
cdr3_nt: TGCGCCAGCAGCCGGGGTCGTGGTGAAAAACTGTTTTTT
cdr3_aa: CASSRGRGEKLFF

j_call: TRBJ1-6
clone_size: few
d_call: TRBD1
v_call: TRBV9
cdr3_nt: TGTGCCAGCAGCGGCAGAGACAGGGCAATCTCCTATAATTCACCCCTCCACTTT
cdr3_aa: CASSGRDRAISYNSPLHF

j_call: TRBJ1-4
clone_size: few
d_call: .
v_call: TRBV27
cdr3_nt: TGTGCCAGCAGTTCAAGACAGCCTAATGAAAAACTGTTTTTT
cdr3_aa: CASSSRQPNEKLFF

j_call: TRBJ2-3
clone_size: few
d_call: .
v_call: TRBV6-5
cdr3_nt: TGTGCCGCAAAGGGGGGCTCGAGCACAGATACGCAGTATTTT
cdr3_aa: CAAKGGSSTDTQYF

j_call: TRBJ2-7
clone_size: many
d_call: .
v_call: TRBV3-1
cdr3_nt: TGTGCCAGCAGCCAAGTGCGGGACCCCTCTACGAAGCAGTACTTC
cdr3_aa: CASSQVRDPSTKQYF

j_call: TRBJ2-2
clone_size: .
d_call: TRBD1
v_call: TRBV5-4
cdr3_nt: TGTGCCAGCTCCAGGGGGATCGGGGAGCTGTTTTTT
cdr3_aa: CASSRGIGELFF

j_call: TRBJ1-5
clone_size: large
d_call: TRBD1
v_call: TRBV20-1
cdr3_nt: TGCAGTGCTAGAGATTGGGCAGGGGGCGGGATTCAGCCCCAGCATTTT
cdr3_aa: CSARDWAGGGIQPQHF

j_call: TRBJ2-5
clone_size: large
d_call: .
v_call: TRBV5-3
cdr3_nt: TGTGCCAGAGACGTTGATCCTCAAGAGACCCAGTACTTC
cdr3_aa: CARDVDPQETQYF

j_call: TRBJ2-3
clone_size: few
d_call: TRBD2
v_call: TRBV12-3/TRBV12-4
cdr3_nt: TGTGCCAGCAGCAAAGGACTAGCGGGGGGAAGCACAGATACGCAGTATTTT
cdr3_aa: CASSKGLAGGSTDTQYF

j_call: TRBJ2-7
clone_size: .
d_call: .
v_call: TRBV7-8
cdr3_nt: TGTGCCAGCAGCTTAGGTACCAGTTTCTCCTACGAGCAGTACTTC
cdr3_aa: CASSLGTSFSYEQYF

j_call: TRBJ1-3
clone_size: many
d_call: TRBD1
v_call: TRBV4-1
cdr3_nt: TGCGCCAGCAGCGCTGACAGGGATTCCCCTGGAAACACCATATATTTT
cdr3_aa: CASSADRDSPGNTIYF

j_call: TRBJ1-2
clone_size: many
d_call: .
v_call: TRBV28
cdr3_nt: TGTGCCAGCAGTTTGCAGGACTATGGCTACACCTTC
cdr3_aa: CASSLQDYGYTF

j_call: TRBJ2-1
clone_size: many
d_call: TRBD2
v_call: TRBV20-1
cdr3_nt: TGCAGTGCTAGACTGTTAGCGGGGGGATTAACAATTGTGCAGTTCTTC
cdr3_aa: CSARLLAGGLTIVQFF

j_call: TRBJ1-1
clone_size: few
d_call: TRBD1
v_call: TRBV20-1
cdr3_nt: TGCAGTGCTAGAGATTGGAGGACAGGGGACTCTCTTAACACTGAAGCTTTCTTT
cdr3_aa: CSARDWRTGDSLNTEAFF

j_call: TRBJ2-7
clone_size: many
d_call: .
v_call: TRBV6-2/TRBV6-3
cdr3_nt: TGTGCCAGCAGTACTCTAATGGGAATCTACTCCTACGAGCAGTACTTC
cdr3_aa: CASSTLMGIYSYEQYF

j_call: TRBJ2-5
clone_size: .
d_call: .
v_call: TRBV4-2
cdr3_nt: TGTGCCAGCAGCCAAGTACAGGGTGTGAGGGAGACCCAGTACTTC
cdr3_aa: CASSQVQGVRETQYF

j_call: TRBJ2-5
clone_size: medium-sized
d_call: TRBD1
v_call: TRBV10-3
cdr3_nt: TGTGCCATCAGTTCCGGGACAGGGCGACGATCAGTAAACCAAGAGACCCAGTACTTC
cdr3_aa: CAISSGTGRRSVNQETQYF

j_call: TRBJ1-3
clone_size: many
d_call: .
v_call: TRBV5-1
cdr3_nt: TGCGCCAGCAGCTTTACTGGGGACTCTGGAAACACCATATATTTT
cdr3_aa: CASSFTGDSGNTIYF

j_call: TRBJ1-4
clone_size: medium-sized
d_call: TRBD1
v_call: TRBV5-1
cdr3_nt: TGCGCCAGCAGCTTGCAGGGGGCTAATGAAAAACTGTTTTTT
cdr3_aa: CASSLQGANEKLFF

j_call: TRBJ2-2
clone_size: .
d_call: .
v_call: TRBV21-1
cdr3_nt: TGTGCCAGCAGCAAAGGGGTAACGGTCAGGGGCAGCGGGGAGCTGTTTTTT
cdr3_aa: CASSKGVTVRGSGELFF

j_call: TRBJ2-7
clone_size: many
d_call: TRBD1
v_call: TRBV10-3
cdr3_nt: TGTGCCATCAGAGAAAAACAATGGGACAGCAACGAGCAGTACTTC
cdr3_aa: CAIREKQWDSNEQYF

j_call: TRBJ2-5
clone_size: few
d_call: .
v_call: TRBV10-3
cdr3_nt: TGTGCCATCAGGACAGGCGCGGAGGAGACCCAGTACTTC
cdr3_aa: CAIRTGAEETQYF

j_call: TRBJ2-4
clone_size: few
d_call: .
v_call: TRBV7-2
cdr3_nt: TGTGCCAGCAGCTTAGGAGGAGGGGGGCGATCCAAAAACATTCAGTACTTC
cdr3_aa: CASSLGGGGRSKNIQYF

j_call: TRBJ2-7
clone_size: medium-sized
d_call: .
v_call: TRBV6-5
cdr3_nt: TGTGCCAGCAGTTACTCGATTCGACAATCGGCCTACGAGCAGTACTTC
cdr3_aa: CASSYSIRQSAYEQYF

j_call: TRBJ1-2
clone_size: .
d_call: .
v_call: TRBV28
cdr3_nt: TGTGCCAGCAGCTTCTTCGCTAACTATGGCTACACCTTC
cdr3_aa: CASSFFANYGYTF

j_call: TRBJ1-2
clone_size: .
d_call: TRBD1
v_call: TRBV9
cdr3_nt: TGTGCCAGCAGCGCTGACAGGGGGACCTATGGCTACACCTTC
cdr3_aa: CASSADRGTYGYTF

j_call: TRBJ2-7
clone_size: .
d_call: TRBD1
v_call: TRBV19
cdr3_nt: TGTGCCAGTAGTAGCTGGGGGACAGGGGTCTACGAGCAGTACTTC
cdr3_aa: CASSSWGTGVYEQYF

j_call: TRBJ2-7
clone_size: few
d_call: .
v_call: TRBV18
cdr3_nt: TGTGCCAGCTCACCAGGGGCCGAGCAGTACTTC
cdr3_aa: CASSPGAEQYF

j_call: TRBJ2-5
clone_size: medium-sized
d_call: .
v_call: TRBV5-4
cdr3_nt: TGTGCCAGCAGCTTGGAGAGCTGGCAAGAGACCCAGTACTTC
cdr3_aa: CASSLESWQETQYF

j_call: TRBJ2-3
clone_size: large
d_call: .
v_call: TRBV5-1
cdr3_nt: TGCGCCAGCAGTGACGGAACAAGCGGAGATACGCAGTATTTT
cdr3_aa: CASSDGTSGDTQYF

j_call: TRBJ2-1
clone_size: many
d_call: TRBD1
v_call: TRBV5-1
cdr3_nt: TGCGCCACGCAGGGACAGGGGGCTGAGCAGTTCTTC
cdr3_aa: CATQGQGAEQFF